The rows below give T cell receptor beta chains drawn from one sample of a study of shared clonotypes between healthy human individuals. Some clones are missing from TCRdb's copy, which holds only in-frame ones; the method was immunoSEQ multiplex PCR. There are hundreds of thousands of clones in the sample; 74% occur only once, and about 1.8% lies in the top ten. Material for sequencing was memory CD4+ T cells sorted from blood. The receptors were gathered from a woman younger than 45 in good health. The CDR3 runs from the conserved cysteine through the conserved F or W. The D gene is left open where the match is weak. Clone size is shown for a subset of rows, as once, few, many or a class of expanded clone.

J gene,D gene,V gene,clone size,CDR3 DNA,CDR3 protein
TRBJ1-2,.,TRBV5-1,few,TGCGCCAGCAGCTTGGCCGACGACTATGGCTACACCTTC,CASSLADDYGYTF
TRBJ2-3,.,TRBV7-9,few,TGTGCCAGCAGCTTGAGTTCAGATACGCAGTATTTT,CASSLSSDTQYF
TRBJ2-7,TRBD1,TRBV6-5,.,TGTGCCAGCAGTGACGGGACAGCCTACGAGCAGTACTTC,CASSDGTAYEQYF
TRBJ2-7,TRBD1,TRBV27,.,TGTGCCAGCAGTTTATTGTACGTGGAGCCACTGGGACAGAACGAGCAGTACTTC,CASSLLYVEPLGQNEQYF
TRBJ2-2,.,TRBV5-1,few,TGCGCCAGCAGCTTGGCCACGGCAGGGGAAACCGGGGAGCTGTTTTTT,CASSLATAGETGELFF
TRBJ2-1,TRBD2,TRBV7-2,.,TGTGCCAGCAGCGCTAGCGGGAGGAACCCGAGGGATGAGCAGTTCTTC,CASSASGRNPRDEQFF
TRBJ2-7,.,TRBV19,.,TGTGCCAGTAGTATCACAACCGGGAGTGGCTACGAGCAGTACTTC,CASSITTGSGYEQYF
TRBJ2-2,.,TRBV7-2,few,TGTGCCAGCAGCTTAAACGCCGGGGAGCTGTTTTTT,CASSLNAGELFF
TRBJ1-5,TRBD1,TRBV5-4,.,TGTGCCAGCAGTATACAGGGGGCTGGGCAGCCCCAGCATTTT,CASSIQGAGQPQHF
TRBJ2-1,TRBD1,TRBV7-3,.,TGTGCCAGCAGCCCAGGGGACACAGGGGGCAATGAGCAGTTCTTC,CASSPGDTGGNEQFF
TRBJ1-2,.,TRBV19,.,TGTGCCAGTAAAATACGGGACGGCCGTAACTATGGCTACACCTTC,CASKIRDGRNYGYTF
TRBJ2-5,.,TRBV29-1,few,TGCAGCGTTGACAGGGGAAGGGAGACCCAGTACTTC,CSVDRGRETQYF
TRBJ1-3,.,TRBV9,.,TGTGCCAGCAGCGTAGGGTCAGCTCTCTCTGGAAACACCATATATTTT,CASSVGSALSGNTIYF
TRBJ2-1,TRBD2,TRBV7-8,few,TGTGCCAGCAGCCCGCAGCGGGATTCCTACAATGAGCAGTTCTTC,CASSPQRDSYNEQFF
TRBJ2-7,.,TRBV6-5,.,TGTGCCAGCAGTTATGCCCCAGGACTTTCCTACGAGCAGTACTTC,CASSYAPGLSYEQYF
TRBJ1-1,TRBD1,TRBV11-1,.,TGTGCCAGCAGCTTAGCCTCCGGGACAGATGTCAGCACTGAAGCTTTCTTT,CASSLASGTDVSTEAFF
TRBJ1-1,.,TRBV2,.,TGTGCCAGTAACAGGGAAAACACTGAAGCTTTCTTT,CASNRENTEAFF
TRBJ2-1,.,TRBV30,.,TGTGCCTGGCGCCCGGGTACCTACAATGAGCAGTTCTTC,CAWRPGTYNEQFF
TRBJ1-5,.,TRBV5-4,.,TGTGCCAGCAGCTTGGCGGGGGCAACTCAGCCCCAGCATTTT,CASSLAGATQPQHF
TRBJ2-1,TRBD1,TRBV11-3,once,TGTGCCAGCAGCTTACGTACAGGGGGGTACAATGAGCAGTTCTTC,CASSLRTGGYNEQFF
TRBJ2-4,.,TRBV6-1,.,TGTGCCAGCAGCGGAAAGTTAGCCAAAAACATTCAGTACTTC,CASSGKLAKNIQYF
TRBJ2-2,TRBD2,TRBV9,.,TGTGCCAGCAGCCTAACATACCAAACTAGCGGGAGTGACACCGGGGAGCTGTTTTTT,CASSLTYQTSGSDTGELFF
TRBJ2-7,.,TRBV19,.,TGTGCCAGTAGGGGCAGGGGGGATCGCTACGAGCAGTACTTC,CASRGRGDRYEQYF
TRBJ2-3,.,TRBV5-1,.,TGCGCCAGCAGCTGGGGGACGGACCATCGCACAGATACGCAGTATTTT,CASSWGTDHRTDTQYF
TRBJ1-5,.,TRBV28,once,TGTGCCAGCAGCCCTCGATTAAATCAGCCCCAGCATTTT,CASSPRLNQPQHF
TRBJ2-1,.,TRBV5-1,.,TGCGCCAGCAGCTTGGACAACTCCTACAATGAGCAGTTCTTC,CASSLDNSYNEQFF
TRBJ2-2,.,TRBV14,once,TGTGCCAGCAGCCGCCTGGGGCTCTACCAGCGGGCACCCTTGGGGGAGCTGTTTTTT,CASSRLGLYQRAPLGELFF
TRBJ2-1,TRBD2,TRBV10-3,.,TGTGCCATCAATCCAGCGGGAGACAATGAGCAGTTCTTC,CAINPAGDNEQFF
TRBJ2-1,TRBD2,TRBV7-8,.,TGTGCCAGCAGCTTAGGAGGCTTACTAGCGGGGCACAATGAGCAGTTCTTC,CASSLGGLLAGHNEQFF
TRBJ2-1,TRBD2,TRBV15,.,TGTGCCACCAGCAGGGCCCTAGCGGGAGGGATCAATGAGCAGTTCTTC,CATSRALAGGINEQFF
TRBJ2-7,TRBD1,TRBV4-2,.,TGTGCCAGCAGCCAATTGTGGGACAGGCGCTACGAGCAGTACTTC,CASSQLWDRRYEQYF
TRBJ2-1,.,TRBV5-4,.,TGTGCCAGCAGCCCGACGTCGGGAAATGAGCAGTTCTTC,CASSPTSGNEQFF
TRBJ1-4,.,TRBV19,.,TGTGCCAGTAGTAGACAGGCCGAGGATGAAAAACTGTTTTTT,CASSRQAEDEKLFF
TRBJ1-2,.,TRBV30,.,TGTGCCTGGACCACCTCTTATGGCTACACCTTC,CAWTTSYGYTF
TRBJ1-1,.,TRBV27,few,TGTGCCAGCAGTTTATCGAAGGAGCTGAACACTGAAGCTTTCTTT,CASSLSKELNTEAFF
TRBJ2-7,.,TRBV10-2,.,TGCGCCAGCAGTAAACAGGACTACGAGCAGTACTTC,CASSKQDYEQYF
TRBJ1-5,.,TRBV28,.,TGTGCCAGCAGTTTGGCCGATCGGCCCCAGCATTTT,CASSLADRPQHF
TRBJ1-5,.,TRBV10-2,few,TGCGCCAGCAGTGAGTCGTTGGCAGGGAGTGACAATCAGCCCCAGCATTTT,CASSESLAGSDNQPQHF
TRBJ1-1,.,TRBV5-1,.,TGCGCCAGCAGCTTGGCCGCAGGGGCTAACACTGAAGCTTTCTTT,CASSLAAGANTEAFF
TRBJ2-3,.,TRBV5-1,.,TGCGCCAGCAGCGGACATCACGGGGCAGATACGCAGTATTTT,CASSGHHGADTQYF
TRBJ2-7,.,TRBV7-8,few,TGTGCCAGCAGTCTTCTAGTGGCGCTCGAGCTCGCCGAGCAGTACTTC,CASSLLVALELAEQYF
TRBJ2-1,.,TRBV21-1,.,TGTGCCAGCAGCAGGGGCCGGGACGGACAGTTCTTC,CASSRGRDGQFF
TRBJ1-1,TRBD1,TRBV27,.,TGTGCCAGCCAAAAACAGGGGGAGATGACTTTCTTT,CASQKQGEMTFF
TRBJ1-4,TRBD1,TRBV5-4,few,TGTGCCAGCAGCTTGGGTAGATCCGGGACAGGTGAAAAACTGTTTTTT,CASSLGRSGTGEKLFF